This T cell receptor beta chain was captured in a study of T cells in Graves' hyperthyroidism and ophthalmopathy. V dropped 6 bases and J dropped 4 bases, with 12 bases sitting between them. This CDR3 is built from 13 residues. Germline V lookup: CDR1 MDHEN, CDR2 SYDVKM. Many counts were recorded for this clonotype. Regions amplified from RNA transcripts were the TCR beta CDR3 regions. The HTBI primer set drove a first-round RT-PCR of the TCR CDR3. MiXCR was run by TCRdb on the multiplex PCR reads, yielding one entry per CDR3 protein. The table records fewer than 500,000 distinct CDR3 sequences, roughly 15% of them present only once.

The chain uses TRBV28 and TRBJ1-2; tentatively, D is TRBD1 (5 bases). This receptor was obtained from a woman aged 25-40 years with Graves' ophthalmopathy. The sample was blood. Here the CDR3 reads CASSSLGGYGYTF. DNA of the CDR3: TGTGCCAGCAGCTCTCTCGGGGGCTATGGCTACACCTTC.